These 26 T cell receptor beta chains were all obtained from the same sample, sequenced in a study of cytomegalovirus exposure and HLA in healthy donors. PCR used 60 Vbeta primers and 13 Jbeta primers. Profiled with immunoSEQ multiplex PCR; TCRdb holds only in-frame clones, not every one. The sample consists of approximately 190,000 clones, 55% to 75% of them appearing once. Sequencing input: PBMCs. These receptors came from a man aged 40-55 years in good health and CMV-seropositive.

This clone was seen just once. The V and J genes are TRBV7-9 and TRBJ1-6, with D hard to call. Germline CDR1 reads SEHNR; CDR2 reads FQNEAQ (reference sequence). The CDR3 spans 15 residues. V lost 4 bases to trimming and J lost 3 bases, with 10 bases between them. In DNA, the CDR3 is TGTGCCAGCAGCTCCGTAGAACTCTATAATTCACCCCTCCACTTT. Its translation: CASSSVELYNSPLHF.

The CDR3: CASSSLVVGNTIYF. Written as DNA, the CDR3 is TGTGCCAGCAGCTCTTTAGTGGTAGGAAACACCATATATTTT. The chain couples TRBV7-2 to TRBJ1-3; D ambiguous. The germline V gene encodes CDR1 SGHTA and CDR2 FQGNSA. Deletions cut 4 bases from V and 4 bases from J, with 11 bases between. The CDR3 is made up of 14 amino acids.

The chain is built from TRBV27 and TRBJ1-5, with D uncertain. The CDR3 is 14 amino acids. CDR1 is MNHEY and CDR2 is SMNVEV in the germline V gene (reference sequence). V shed 5 bases and J shed 3 bases, with 11 bases lying between them. This CDR3 reads CASSHRKLNQPQHF. In DNA form, the CDR3 reads TGTGCCAGCAGTCACCGAAAGCTCAATCAGCCCCAGCATTTT.

The V gene is TRBV27, the J gene TRBJ2-7, with 9 bases aligning to TRBD2. The CDR3 spans 15 residues. Germline lookup yields CDR1 MNHEY and CDR2 SMNVEV (reference sequence). Germline trimming cut 4 bases from V and 4 bases from J; bases unmatched to any gene: 8. The CDR3 DNA follows: TGTGCCAGCAGTTCCCCAATAGCGGGAGATTACGAGCAGTACTTC. It translates to CASSSPIAGDYEQYF.

The chain joins TRBV10-2 to TRBJ2-7, with no clear D. The V gene's germline CDR1 is WSHSY and CDR2 SAAADI. The CDR3 length is 13 residues. Trimming stripped 5 bases from V and 2 bases from J, with 10 bases between. Written as DNA, the CDR3 is TGCGCCAGCAGTCGACCCAGGACCTACGAGCAGTACTTC. Translating it yields CASSRPRTYEQYF.

The chain has TRBV28 and TRBJ1-2, with 7 bases fitting TRBD1. This CDR3 is built from 18 residues. Germline CDR1 and CDR2: MDHEN and SYDVKM. With 4 bases clipped from V and 4 bases from J, the junction kept 18 bases outside the gene matches. The CDR3 DNA follows: TGTGCCAGCAGTTCTTTGCGAAACCGGGACAGCACTTCCTATGGCTACACCTTC. This sequence encodes CASSSLRNRDSTSYGYTF.

V gene TRBV5-1 combines with J gene TRBJ2-5, with TRBD1 matching over 12 bases. The CDR3 has 18 amino acids. The trim removed 3 bases at V and 2 bases at J, leaving 11 bases unmatched. The germline gives CDR1 SGHRS, CDR2 YFSETQ. The CDR3 DNA follows: TGCGCCAGCAGCTGGGACCCGGGACAGGGGGCCTCACAAGAGACCCAGTACTTC. It codes for CASSWDPGQGASQETQYF. The full variable domain, completed using reference TRBV5-1 and TRBJ2-5, is KAGVTQTPRYLIKTRGQQVTLSCSPISGHRSVSWYQQTPGQGLQFLFEYFSETQRNKGNFPGRFSGRQFSNSRSEMNVSTLELGDSALYLCASSWDPGQGASQETQYFGPGTRLLVL.

This sequence joins TRBV11-3 and TRBJ1-2; D might be TRBD1 (5 bases). The CDR3 has 12 amino acids. The V end lost 8 bases, the J end lost 8 bases, and 15 bases lay between the germline ends. Germline assignment: CDR1 SGHNT and CDR2 YENEEA. CDR3 in amino acids: CASPRRGRGYTF. The DNA of the CDR3 is TGTGCCAGCCCACGAAGGGGTCGGGGCTACACCTTC.

The genes are TRBV5-1 and TRBJ1-3, with TRBD1 as a possible D gene (5 bases). V lost 2 bases, J lost 0 bases, and 9 bases lay in between. From germline, CDR1 is SGHRS and CDR2 YFSETQ. The CDR3 covers 15 residues. CDR3 loop: CASSLDSRSGNTIYF. CDR3 sequence (DNA): TGCGCCAGCAGCTTAGACAGCCGCTCTGGAAACACCATATATTTT. The variable domain in full, with the rest retrieved from reference TRBV5-1 and TRBJ1-3, is KAGVTQTPRYLIKTRGQQVTLSCSPISGHRSVSWYQQTPGQGLQFLFEYFSETQRNKGNFPGRFSGRQFSNSRSEMNVSTLELGDSALYLCASSLDSRSGNTIYFGEGSWLTVV.

This chain links TRBV5-1 with TRBJ2-2, with TRBD2 matching 7 bases. Germline V CDR1 and CDR2: SGHRS, YFSETQ. V dropped 3 bases and J dropped 4; count of bases not matched to a gene: 6. This CDR3 has 15 residues. Here the CDR3 reads CASSSGLRATGELFF. CDR3 bases: TGCGCCAGCAGCTCGGGACTACGGGCCACCGGGGAGCTGTTTTTT.

CDR3 residues: CASSYRATEAFF. CDR3 bases: TGCGCCAGCAGCTACAGGGCCACTGAAGCTTTCTTT. The J gene is TRBJ1-1, the V gene TRBV4-1, with a possible D match to TRBD1 (6 bases). The CDR3 has 12 amino acids. Germline V gene data show CDR1 as MGHRA and CDR2 as YSYEKL. V was shortened by 5 bases and J by 4 bases, with 8 bases between the two germline ends.

This clone was picked up a small number of times. This sequence joins TRBV19 and TRBJ2-7, with D maybe TRBD2 (5 bases). Deletions cut 1 base from V and 5 bases from J, with 9 bases between. Germline V gives CDR1 LNHDA, CDR2 SQIVND (reference sequence). The CDR3 contains 13 residues. As DNA, the CDR3 is TGTGCCAGTAGTATAGTCCCCGGGGACGAGCAGTACTTC. It is translated as CASSIVPGDEQYF.

CDR3: CASSKGGRGNYGYTF. The CDR3 coding sequence is TGTGCCAGCAGCAAAGGGGGAAGAGGTAACTATGGCTACACCTTC. The chain couples TRBV13 to TRBJ1-2; D is possibly TRBD1 (6 bases). Trimming removed 5 bases at V and 1 base at J, with 14 bases between. The germline gives CDR1 PRHDT, CDR2 FYEKMQ (reference sequence). This CDR3 is 15 amino acids long.

This rearrangement joins TRBV4-1 to TRBJ2-7; a possible D gene is TRBD2 (6 bases). Germline loops: CDR1 MGHRA, CDR2 YSYEKL. Trimming stripped 3 bases from V and 7 bases from J, with 25 bases between. The CDR3 has 17 residues. The CDR3 DNA follows: TGCGCCAGCAGCCACGAGAGAAGCCGGGACTTGAGAGCGGAGCAGTACTTC. It codes for CASSHERSRDLRAEQYF.

The chain links TRBV7-9 to TRBJ1-2, with 9 positions matching TRBD1. The CDR3 has 15 residues. Losses at the gene ends were 3 bases for V and 3 bases for J; bases not matched to a gene: 5. Germline V gives CDR1 SEHNR, CDR2 FQNEAQ (reference sequence). The DNA for the CDR3 is TGTGCCAGCAGCTTCCCGACAGGGGGAGACTATGGCTACACCTTC. This codes for CASSFPTGGDYGYTF.

V usage is TRBV7-9 and J usage is TRBJ2-1; 10 bases align to TRBD2. The CDR3 has 15 residues. The germline V gene encodes CDR1 SEHNR and CDR2 FQNEAQ (reference sequence). V gave up 8 bases and J gave up 4 bases; unmatched junction bases: 8. CDR3 DNA sequence: TGTGCCAGCGAGGCTAGCGGGGGCCTGTACAATGAGCAGTTCTTC. This gives the protein CASEASGGLYNEQFF.

The chain employs TRBV7-3 and TRBJ2-7, with TRBD1 identical over 9 bases. This CDR3 region has 14 residues. J was trimmed by 3 bases and V by 5 bases; bases with no gene match: 5. Germline V gene lookup returns CDR1 SGHTA and CDR2 FQGTGA. The CDR3 DNA reads TGTGCCAGCAGCAGGGGACAGGGAGACTACGAGCAGTACTTC. Translation gives CASSRGQGDYEQYF.

This CDR3 reads CASSGGSTDTQYF. The CDR3 nucleotides read TGCGCCAGCAGTGGCGGTTCCACAGATACGCAGTATTTT. This chain uses TRBV5-1 with TRBJ2-3; D unclear. V lost 5 bases and J 2 bases, leaving 9 bases between the germline ends. CDR3 size: 13 residues. The germline CDR1 and CDR2 sequences are SGHRS and YFSETQ.

The chain recombines TRBV4-2 with TRBJ2-7; D might be TRBD1 (5 bases). V was pared by 1 base and J by 0 bases, with 13 bases between. Germline loops: CDR1 LGHNA, CDR2 YNFKEQ. The CDR3 contains 16 residues. This CDR3 is CASSQALGQGSYEQYF. The CDR3 nucleotides are TGTGCCAGCAGCCAAGCCTTGGGGCAGGGCTCCTACGAGCAGTACTTC.

The chain employs TRBV19 and TRBJ2-1; maybe TRBD2 (5 bases). With 1 base removed from V and 0 bases from J, the gap between germline ends came to 10 bases. Germline V gene data show CDR1 as LNHDA and CDR2 as SQIVND (reference sequence). The CDR3 runs to 16 residues. The chain's CDR3 is CASSIVIGDSYNEQFF. In DNA, the CDR3 is TGTGCCAGTAGTATAGTGATCGGGGACTCCTACAATGAGCAGTTCTTC.

This sequence joins TRBV4-1 and TRBJ2-7, with 10 bases matching TRBD1. CDR1 MGHRA and CDR2 YSYEKL come from the germline V gene. This CDR3 has 16 amino acids. After removal of 4 bases from V and 1 base from J, the junction contained 7 bases not matched to a gene. The CDR3 nucleotides are TGCGCCAGCAGCCCTTCTCCGGGACAGGGGTCCTACGAGCAGTACTTC. It is translated as CASSPSPGQGSYEQYF.

The rearrangement uses TRBV28 and TRBJ1-2; D is uncertain. Germline assignment: CDR1 MDHEN and CDR2 SYDVKM. The CDR3 is 16 residues long. The V gene lost 1 base and the J gene lost 5 bases, with 17 bases spanning the gap. This CDR3 reads CASSLSLRERFYGYTF. The CDR3 DNA reads as TGTGCCAGCAGTTTATCCCTCCGCGAACGATTTTATGGCTACACCTTC.

The chain uses TRBV5-6 and TRBJ2-7; D is unresolved. The length of the CDR3 is 12 residues. V was trimmed by 7 bases and J by 2 bases, leaving 10 bases between them. Germline loops: CDR1 SGHDT, CDR2 YYEEEE. The CDR3 DNA sequence: TGTGCCAGCCGGCGGCTGACCTACGAGCAGTACTTC. The encoded protein is CASRRLTYEQYF.

The chain carries TRBV6-5 and TRBJ2-2; maybe TRBD2 (6 bases). CDR3 size: 16 residues. V was shortened by 4 bases and J by 0 bases, with 12 bases between the two germline ends. CDR1 and CDR2 (germline): MNHEY, SVGAGI. This CDR3 is CASSFGERANTGELFF. CDR3 bases: TGTGCCAGCAGTTTTGGCGAGCGGGCGAACACCGGGGAGCTGTTTTTT.

This CDR3 is CASSQELAGGTAQYF. CDR3 nucleotides: TGCGCCAGCAGCCAAGAACTAGCGGGGGGGACTGCGCAGTATTTT. The chain combines TRBV4-3 with TRBJ2-3; 13 positions match TRBD2. This CDR3 contains 15 residues. With 0 bases clipped from V and 10 bases from J, the junction kept 4 bases outside the gene matches. Germline CDR1 LGHNA, CDR2 YSLEER.

This chain connects TRBV5-1 to TRBJ2-1; 10 bases fit TRBD1. Germline assignment: CDR1 SGHRS and CDR2 YFSETQ. With V trimmed by 4 bases and J by 3 bases, 16 bases remained unmatched. CDR3 length equals 19 residues. The CDR3 nucleotides read TGCGCCAGCAGCATCCCGACAGGGGGCGCGTCTAGCGGCTACAATGAGCAGTTCTTC. Protein product: CASSIPTGGASSGYNEQFF.